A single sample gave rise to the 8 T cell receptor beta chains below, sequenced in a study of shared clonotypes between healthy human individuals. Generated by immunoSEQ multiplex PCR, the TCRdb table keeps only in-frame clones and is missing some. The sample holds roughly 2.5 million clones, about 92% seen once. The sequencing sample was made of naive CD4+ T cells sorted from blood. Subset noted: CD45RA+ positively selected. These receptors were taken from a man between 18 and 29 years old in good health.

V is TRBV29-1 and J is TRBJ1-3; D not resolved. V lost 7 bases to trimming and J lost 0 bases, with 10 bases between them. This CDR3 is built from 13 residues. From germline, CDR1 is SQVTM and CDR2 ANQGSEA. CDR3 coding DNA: TGCAGCGGAGTCGACGACTCTGGAAACACCATATATTTT. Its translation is CSGVDDSGNTIYF.

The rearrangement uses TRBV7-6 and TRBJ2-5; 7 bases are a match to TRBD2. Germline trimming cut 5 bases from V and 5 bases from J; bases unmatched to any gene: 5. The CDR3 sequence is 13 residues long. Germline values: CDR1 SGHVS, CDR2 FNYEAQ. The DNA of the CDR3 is TGTGCCAGCAGCCCCCTTAGCGGGGAGACCCAGTACTTC. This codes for CASSPLSGETQYF. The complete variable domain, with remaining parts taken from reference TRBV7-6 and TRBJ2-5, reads GAGVSQSPRYKVTKRGQDVALRCDPISGHVSLYWYRQALGQGPEFLTYFNYEAQQDKSGLPNDRFSAERPEGSISTLTIQRTEQRDSAMYRCASSPLSGETQYFGPGTRLLVL.

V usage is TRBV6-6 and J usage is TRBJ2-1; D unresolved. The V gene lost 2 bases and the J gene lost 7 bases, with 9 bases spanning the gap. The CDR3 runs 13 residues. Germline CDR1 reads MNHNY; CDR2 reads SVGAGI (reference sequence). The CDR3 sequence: CASSYPQGNEQFF. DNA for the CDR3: TGTGCCAGCAGTTACCCTCAAGGAAATGAGCAGTTCTTC.

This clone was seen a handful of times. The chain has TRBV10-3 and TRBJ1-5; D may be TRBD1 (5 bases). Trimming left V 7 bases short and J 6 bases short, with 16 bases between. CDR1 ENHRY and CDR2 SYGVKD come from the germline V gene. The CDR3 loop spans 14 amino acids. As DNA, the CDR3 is TGTGCCATCAAGGACACAGGTGGGAGTCAGCCCCAGCATTTT. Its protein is CAIKDTGGSQPQHF.

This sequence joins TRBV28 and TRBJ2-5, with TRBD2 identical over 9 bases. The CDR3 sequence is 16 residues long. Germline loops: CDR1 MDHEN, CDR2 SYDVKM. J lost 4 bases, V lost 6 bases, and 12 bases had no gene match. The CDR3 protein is CASRSHKAGGGETQYF. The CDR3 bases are TGTGCCAGCAGGAGTCATAAAGCGGGGGGAGGAGAGACCCAGTACTTC.

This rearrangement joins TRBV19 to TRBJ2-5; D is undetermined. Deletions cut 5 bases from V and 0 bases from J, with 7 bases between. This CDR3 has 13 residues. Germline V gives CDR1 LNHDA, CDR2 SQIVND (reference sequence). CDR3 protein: CASSGTDQETQYF. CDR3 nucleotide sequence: TGTGCCAGTAGTGGAACAGACCAAGAGACCCAGTACTTC.

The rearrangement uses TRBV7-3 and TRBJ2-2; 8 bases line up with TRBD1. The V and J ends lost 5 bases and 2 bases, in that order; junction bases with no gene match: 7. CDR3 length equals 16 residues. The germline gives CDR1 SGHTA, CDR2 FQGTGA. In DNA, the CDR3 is TGTGCCAGCAGCCCAATAGGACAGGGTAACACCGGGGAGCTGTTTTTT. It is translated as CASSPIGQGNTGELFF.

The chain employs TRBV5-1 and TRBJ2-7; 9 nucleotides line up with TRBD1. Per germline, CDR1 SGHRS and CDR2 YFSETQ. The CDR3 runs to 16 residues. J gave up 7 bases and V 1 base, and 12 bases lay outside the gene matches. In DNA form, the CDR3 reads TGCGCCAGCAGCTTGAAGTTGGGGGACAGGGAAAGTGAGCAGTACTTC. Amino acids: CASSLKLGDRESEQYF.